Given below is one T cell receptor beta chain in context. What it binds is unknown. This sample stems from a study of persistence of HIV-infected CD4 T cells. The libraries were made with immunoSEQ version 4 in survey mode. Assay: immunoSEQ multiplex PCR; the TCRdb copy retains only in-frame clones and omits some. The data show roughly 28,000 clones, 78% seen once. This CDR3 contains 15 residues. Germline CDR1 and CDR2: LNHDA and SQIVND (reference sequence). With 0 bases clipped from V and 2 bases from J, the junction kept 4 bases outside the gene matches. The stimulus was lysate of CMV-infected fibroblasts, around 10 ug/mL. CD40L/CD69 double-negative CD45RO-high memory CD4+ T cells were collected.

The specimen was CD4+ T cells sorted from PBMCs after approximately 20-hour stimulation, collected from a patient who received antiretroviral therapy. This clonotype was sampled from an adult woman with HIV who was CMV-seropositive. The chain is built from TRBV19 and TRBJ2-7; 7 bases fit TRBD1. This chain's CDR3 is CASSIENRGPYEQYF. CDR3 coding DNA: TGTGCCAGTAGTATAGAAAACAGGGGACCCTACGAGCAGTACTTC.